This is a list of T cell receptor beta chains from one sample in a study of blood T cell repertoires in COVID-19. Some clones are missing from TCRdb's copy, which holds only in-frame ones; the method was immunoSEQ multiplex PCR. The table lists over 200,000 clones, about four fifths of them singletons. What was sequenced was peripheral blood. These receptors were taken from an older man with acute or convalescent COVID-19. Both conserved end residues are part of each CDR3. A D gene is named only where the DNA matches it firmly. Clone size is shown for a subset of rows, as once, few, many or a class of expanded clone.

TRBD2,TRBV29-1,few,TRBJ2-1,CSVLLAGEYNEQFF,TGCAGCGTCCTACTAGCGGGAGAGTACAATGAGCAGTTCTTC
.,TRBV6-2/TRBV6-3,once,TRBJ2-2,CASSYQAMGTGELFF,TGTGCCAGCAGTTACCAGGCGATGGGCACCGGGGAGCTGTTTTTT
TRBD2,TRBV5-1,.,TRBJ2-7,CASSLGGTSGIEQYF,TGCGCCAGCAGTTTGGGTGGGACTAGCGGGATCGAGCAGTACTTC
TRBD1,TRBV28,.,TRBJ2-1,CASSSGGLGYNEQFF,TGTGCCAGCAGTTCAGGGGGATTAGGATACAATGAGCAGTTCTTC
TRBD1,TRBV2,once,TRBJ2-2,CASKQGLNTGELFF,TGTGCCAGCAAACAGGGGCTTAACACCGGGGAGCTGTTTTTT
TRBD1,TRBV28,.,TRBJ1-5,CASLGGQRSNQPQHF,TGTGCCAGCCTTGGGGGACAGAGAAGCAATCAGCCCCAGCATTTT
TRBD1,TRBV19,.,TRBJ2-7,CATTPPGQGSRQYF,TGTGCCACCACCCCGCCGGGACAGGGATCACGGCAGTACTTC
.,TRBV28,.,TRBJ1-2,CASSGGSYGYTF,TGTGCCAGCAGTGGGGGGAGCTATGGCTACACCTTC
.,TRBV7-2,.,TRBJ2-2,CALRQGGTGELFF,TGTGCCCTTAGACAAGGAGGCACCGGGGAGCTGTTTTTT
TRBD2,TRBV7-3,.,TRBJ2-1,CASSLTSASGRGFHNEQFF,TGTGCCAGCAGCTTAACTAGCGCTAGCGGGAGGGGGTTCCACAATGAGCAGTTCTTC
.,TRBV7-9,.,TRBJ2-1,CASSYTGDEQFF,TGTGCCAGCAGCTACACAGGAGATGAGCAGTTCTTC
.,TRBV5-1,.,TRBJ2-2,CASSPWDSDTGELFF,TGCGCCAGCAGCCCGTGGGACTCTGACACCGGGGAGCTGTTTTTT
TRBD1,TRBV5-1,.,TRBJ2-1,CASSLHTGQGADEQFF,TGCGCCAGCAGCTTGCATACCGGACAGGGGGCCGATGAGCAGTTCTTC
TRBD2,TRBV4-1,.,TRBJ2-3,CASSRGLAGPGGTDTQYF,TGCGCCAGCAGCCGCGGACTAGCGGGACCGGGGGGCACAGATACGCAGTATTTT
.,TRBV7-2,once,TRBJ2-3,CASSNADTQYF,TGTGCCAGCAGTAATGCAGATACGCAGTATTTT
.,TRBV28,.,TRBJ2-5,CASSQLESLETQYF,TGTGCCAGCAGTCAATTGGAGTCATTAGAGACCCAGTACTTC
.,TRBV27,once,TRBJ1-4,CASSLLASNEKLFF,TGTGCCAGCAGTTTACTGGCCTCTAATGAAAAACTGTTTTTT
TRBD2,TRBV28,.,TRBJ2-7,CASSFVTSGGSYEQYF,TGTGCCAGCAGTTTCGTTACGAGCGGGGGGTCCTACGAGCAGTACTTC
TRBD2,TRBV7-9,.,TRBJ2-7,CASSSSLRSGSYEQYF,TGTGCCAGCAGCTCCTCTTTAAGAAGCGGGAGTTACGAGCAGTACTTC
TRBD2,TRBV27,.,TRBJ2-3,CASSLRLAGKKYTQYF,TGTGCCAGCAGTTTAAGGCTAGCGGGAAAAAAGTATACGCAGTATTTT
.,TRBV28,.,TRBJ1-1,CASSIVVSEAFF,TGTGCCAGCAGTATAGTCGTCTCTGAAGCTTTCTTT
.,TRBV12-3/TRBV12-4,.,TRBJ2-7,CASSSLDSYEQYF,TGTGCCAGCAGTTCGTTAGACAGCTACGAGCAGTACTTC